This T cell receptor (beta chain) appears in the sequencing data of a study of neurological immune-mediated disorders. Sample time point: longitudinal time-point 2. Germline V lookup: CDR1 LNHNV, CDR2 YYDKDF (reference sequence). The length of the CDR3 is 13 residues. With V trimmed by 3 bases and J by 11 bases, 9 bases remained unmatched. Points from the study as a whole: Because no CDR3 amino acid sequences were shared across subjects by expanded clones, private repertoires were suggested in all groups. The highest TCR clonal expansion occurred in HTLV-1-associated myelopathy; multiple sclerosis fell below healthy controls.

This clonotype has ten or more counts. Its antigen is not identified. Synthesis of cDNA used 5'RACE (with 10-nucleotide random UMIs). TCRdb reanalysed the 5' RACE reads using MiXCR and keeps one entry per CDR3 protein. The sample contains about 80,000 distinct CDR3 sequences, about 5.6% of which appear only once. Sequencing used PBMCs. This chain joins TRBV15 and TRBJ1-1; 7 nucleotides match TRBD1. This receptor was obtained from a woman aged 60 to 75 with multiple sclerosis. The CDR3 DNA follows: TGTGCCACCAGCAGTCCACAGGGGAGGGATGCTTTCTTT. Its translation: CATSSPQGRDAFF.